Shown below are 24 T cell receptor beta chains from a single sample sequenced in a study of Ad26.COV2.S vaccination and SARS-CoV-2 variants. Assay used: immunoSEQ multiplex PCR; TCRdb lists only in-frame clones, some missing. The sample has about 280,000 clones; about 89% are singletons. Treatment given: around 19 received Ad26.COV2.S at low or high dose, single or two shots; 5 received placebo; per-sample allocation not given. The samples date from day 63 after the first vaccine or placebo injection. The source was peripheral blood, collected in a trial of Ad26.COV2.S vaccine versus placebo. The receptor set was obtained from a person between 18 and 60 years old who received the Ad26.COV2.S COVID-19 vaccine or a placebo.

The chain is built from TRBV9 and TRBJ1-3; D is unresolved. Germline assignment: CDR1 SGDLS and CDR2 YYNGEE. The V gene lost 4 bases and the J gene lost 0 bases, with 17 bases spanning the gap. CDR3 length: 17 residues. The DNA of the CDR3 is TGTGCCAGCAGCCCCCGCGCCGGTCTGAGCTCTGGAAACACCATATATTTT. Amino acid sequence: CASSPRAGLSSGNTIYF.

This rearrangement joins TRBV9 to TRBJ1-1; D call uncertain. The CDR3 length is 13 residues. V gave up 4 bases and J gave up 1 base, with 8 bases separating them. Germline V gives CDR1 SGDLS, CDR2 YYNGEE. The DNA for the CDR3 is TGTGCCAGCAGCCCTCGCCCGAACACTGAAGCTTTCTTT. This codes for CASSPRPNTEAFF.

This clone appeared once. The sample has other DNA sequences that encode this CDR3 too. This chain links TRBV7-9 with TRBJ2-7; D might be TRBD1 (5 bases). Germline CDR1 is SEHNR and CDR2 is FQNEAQ (reference sequence). V was shortened by 3 bases and J by 0 bases, with 9 bases between the two germline ends. The CDR3 has 14 amino acids. CDR3 in DNA: TGTGCCAGCAGCTTTGGGGCAGGCTCCTACGAGCAGTACTTC. It translates to CASSFGAGSYEQYF.

This sequence joins TRBV5-1 and TRBJ1-1, with D possibly TRBD1 on 5 matching bases. V gave up 1 base and J gave up 2 bases, with 12 bases separating them. The germline V gene has CDR1 SGHRS and CDR2 YFSETQ. The CDR3 runs 15 residues. The CDR3 reads CASSLPAGTNTEAFF. Here the CDR3 DNA reads TGCGCCAGCAGCTTGCCAGCAGGGACCAACACTGAAGCTTTCTTT.

A few counts support this clone. The V call is TRBV18, the J call TRBJ1-1, with 8 bases aligning to TRBD1. V trimming: 6 bases; J trimming: 8 bases; junction bases outside the gene matches: 8. There are 13 residues in the CDR3. The germline V gene has CDR1 KGHSH and CDR2 LQKENI. The CDR3 reads CASSPTRTGEAFF. In DNA form, the CDR3 reads TGTGCCAGCTCCCCCACGCGGACAGGGGAAGCTTTCTTT.

V and J are TRBV21-1 and TRBJ1-1; TRBD1, the D gene given by the table, was not confirmed from the DNA. TRBV21-1 is a listed pseudogene. The CDR3 spans 14 residues. The DNA for the CDR3 is TGTGCCAGCAGCTACAGGGGGCGGAACACTGAAGCTTTCTTT. Its protein is CASSYRGRNTEAFF.

The genes are TRBV10-3 and TRBJ2-7; 9 nucleotides line up with TRBD2. The length of the CDR3 is 14 residues. CDR1 ENHRY and CDR2 SYGVKD come from the germline V gene. The V and J ends lost 4 bases and 2 bases, in that order; junction bases with no gene match: 3. The DNA for the CDR3 is TGTGCCATCAGTGGCGGGGGGGGCCCCTACGAGCAGTACTTC. As protein: CAISGGGGPYEQYF.

The rearrangement uses TRBV5-1 and TRBJ1-5; TRBD1 matches at 10 bases. The junction had 3 bases not matched to a gene; V was cut back by 4 bases and J by 5 bases. CDR1 and CDR2 from the germline V gene are SGHRS and YFSETQ. CDR3 length equals 14 residues. CDR3 in DNA: TGCGCCAGCAGCGCGGGGACAGGGGATCAGCCCCAGCATTTT. It yields the protein CASSAGTGDQPQHF.

This clone was detected only a few times. The chain uses TRBV9 and TRBJ2-1, with D perhaps matching TRBD2 (6 bases). The CDR3 covers 18 residues. Trimming removed 4 bases from V and 0 bases from J, with 20 bases in between. CDR1 is SGDLS, CDR2 YYNGEE, per germline. CDR3: CASSSRTTRYTSYNEQFF. The DNA for the CDR3 is TGTGCCAGCAGCTCCCGGACTACGAGGTATACCTCCTACAATGAGCAGTTCTTC.

Regarding this clone: Germline is not matched at one junction end, which may reflect a read error. The chain couples TRBV5-1 to TRBJ2-2, with 7 bases identical to TRBD2. Germline CDR1 reads SGHRS; CDR2 reads YFSETQ. CDR3 length equals 15 residues. The CDR3: CATSEQAGNTGELFF. The DNA for the CDR3 is TGCGCCACCAGCGAGCAAGCGGGAAACACCGGGGAGCTGTTTTTT.

This clone was seen more than once but under ten times. The chain joins TRBV14 to TRBJ2-4; D perhaps matches TRBD2 (6 bases). The CDR3 length is 12 residues. Trimming removed 4 bases from V and 14 bases from J, with 15 bases in between. The germline CDR1 and CDR2 sequences are SGHDN and FVKESK. The CDR3 sequence: CASSREAGPKYF. In DNA form, the CDR3 reads TGTGCCAGCAGCCGGGAGGCAGGCCCAAAGTACTTC.

Notes on this clone: Other nucleotide sequences in the sample specify the same CDR3. The gene calls are TRBV12-3 or TRBV12-4 and TRBJ1-1; D may be TRBD1 (6 bases). The CDR3 runs 13 residues. V was clipped by 3 bases and J by 4 bases, with 9 bases between them. Written as DNA, the CDR3 is TGTGCCAGCAGTTTGGGGGCGCGCACTGAAGCTTTCTTT. Residues: CASSLGARTEAFF.

J is TRBJ2-7 and V is TRBV6-2 or TRBV6-3; D gene uncertain. Trimming shortened V by 3 bases and J by 0 bases, and 15 bases separated the two germline ends. Looked up from germline, CDR1 is MNHEY and CDR2 is SVGEGT. This CDR3 has 16 residues. The CDR3 is CASSYSSIGPSYEQYF. The DNA of the CDR3 is TGTGCCAGCAGTTATTCGTCTATAGGGCCCTCCTACGAGCAGTACTTC.

The rearrangement joins TRBV27 to TRBJ1-2; D is ambiguous. This CDR3 region has 13 residues. Germline CDR1 and CDR2: MNHEY and SMNVEV (reference sequence). V lost 6 bases, J lost 8 bases, and 16 bases lay in between. The CDR3 DNA is TGTGCCAGCAGCCCCCCCGTTTACAGCGGCTACACCTTC. Its protein is CASSPPVYSGYTF.

The V call is TRBV5-4, the J call TRBJ2-2; the match to TRBD2 covers 9 bases. The length of the CDR3 is 16 residues. Per germline, CDR1 SGHNT and CDR2 YYREEE (reference sequence). V dropped 4 bases and J dropped 1; count of bases not matched to a gene: 5. CDR3 sequence reads: CASSALAGLNTGELFF. The CDR3, as DNA: TGTGCCAGCAGCGCCCTAGCGGGGCTGAACACCGGGGAGCTGTTTTTT.

In its sample, this clone was seen once. The rearrangement links TRBV5-1 to TRBJ2-7; D possibly corresponds to TRBD2 (6 bases). CDR3 length: 15 amino acids. Looked up from germline, CDR1 is SGHRS and CDR2 is YFSETQ. Deletions cut 4 bases from V and 0 bases from J, with 14 bases between. CDR3 bases: TGCGCCAGCAGCCAGTGGACTACGTACTCCTACGAGCAGTACTTC. Its translation is CASSQWTTYSYEQYF.

This chain links TRBV6-1 with TRBJ1-5; D gene uncertain. Trimming stripped 2 bases from V and 7 bases from J, with 12 bases between. Per germline, CDR1 MNHNS and CDR2 SASEGT. CDR3 length: 14 residues. The CDR3 DNA reads TGTGCCAGCAGTGAATCAGGCGTGAGACAGCCCCAGCATTTT. Protein: CASSESGVRQPQHF.

Points on this clone: The sample carries other DNA sequences with the same CDR3. The chain joins TRBV30 to TRBJ2-1; D is unresolved. V lost 2 bases to trimming and J lost 5 bases, with 1 base between them. CDR3 size: 10 residues. Germline V gene data show CDR1 as GTSNPN and CDR2 as SVGIG (reference sequence). The chain's CDR3 is CAWSHNEQFF. The CDR3 coding sequence is TGTGCCTGGAGTCACAATGAGCAGTTCTTC.

CDR3 bases: TGCGCCAGCAGCTTGGGTGCCACTAACTATGGCTACACCTTC. Encoded protein: CASSLGATNYGYTF. The gene calls are TRBV5-1 and TRBJ1-2; no definite D call. Germline V gene data show CDR1 as SGHRS and CDR2 as YFSETQ. This CDR3 is built from 14 residues. Trimming took 0 bases from V and 0 from J, leaving 6 bases between them.

V and J are TRBV25-1 and TRBJ2-1, with 11 bases fitting TRBD2. The CDR3 spans 17 residues. Trimming at V came to 1 base and at J to 0 bases, leaving 2 bases not matched to a gene. Germline CDR1 reads MGHDK; CDR2 reads SYGVNS. CDR3 bases: TGTGCCAGCAGTGAATTCGGGACTAGCGGCTCCTACAATGAGCAGTTCTTC. It translates to CASSEFGTSGSYNEQFF. Filled out from reference TRBV25-1 and TRBJ2-1, the complete variable domain reads EADIYQTPRYLVIGTGKKITLECSQTMGHDKMYWYQQDPGMELHLIHYSYGVNSTEKGDLSSESTVSRIRTEHFPLTLESARPSHTSQYLCASSEFGTSGSYNEQFFGPGTRLTVL.

The sample holds a few counts of this clone. J is TRBJ1-4 and V is TRBV10-3; the match to TRBD1 covers 7 bases. Per the germline V gene, CDR1 is ENHRY and CDR2 is SYGVKD. This CDR3 contains 16 residues. Unmatched junction bases numbered 9, after V lost 0 bases and J lost 8 bases. The CDR3 region has the DNA TGTGCCATCAGTGAGTCCCGCCCAGGGGGATACGAAAAACTGTTTTTT. Its translation is CAISESRPGGYEKLFF.

The gene calls are TRBV12-5 and TRBJ2-7, with TRBD1 as a possible D gene (6 bases). Trimming took 4 bases from V and 6 from J, leaving 10 bases between them. The CDR3 consists of 12 residues. Looked up from germline, CDR1 is LGHNT and CDR2 is FRNRAP. In nucleotides, the CDR3 is TGTGCTAGTGGTTCCACAGGGCTCGAGCAGTACTTC. This encodes CASGSTGLEQYF.

The chain employs TRBV6-2 or TRBV6-3 and TRBJ1-5; 9 positions match TRBD1. The CDR3 is 16 amino acids. V lost 5 bases to trimming and J lost 2 bases; unmatched junction nucleotides: 7. CDR1 is MNHEY, CDR2 SVGEGT, per germline. The CDR3 spells CASSVTGGLGNQPQHF. The CDR3 DNA sequence: TGTGCCAGCAGTGTTACAGGGGGCTTAGGCAATCAGCCCCAGCATTTT.

The DNA for the CDR3 is TGCGCCAGCAGCTCGGGACAGGAATACTGGGGGGCTGAAGCTTTCTTT. Amino acids: CASSSGQEYWGAEAFF. The chain uses TRBV4-1 and TRBJ1-1, with TRBD1 matching over 8 bases. The V gene's germline CDR1 is MGHRA and CDR2 YSYEKL. Unmatched junction bases numbered 14, after V lost 5 bases and J lost 6 bases. The CDR3 is 16 residues long.